The clone carrying this TCR beta chain was counted only a few times. Its antigen is currently unknown. This sample stems from a study of cytomegalovirus exposure and HLA in healthy donors. Study results and caveats: CMV serostatus was the sole immune exposure data available. In most subjects, TCR beta sequences reportedly gave accurate predictions of HLA-A and HLA-B alleles. Productive rates of about 90% or about 30% were seen for most TCR beta V segments in an earlier analysis.

The CDR3 spans 13 residues. Germline values: CDR1 SGHKS, CDR2 YYEKEE (reference sequence). The germline V and J ends were trimmed by 5 bases and 5 bases, with 13 bases remaining between them. 60 Vbeta and 13 Jbeta primers were used in PCR. Only in-frame clones appear in the TCRdb table, and some are missing; sequencing was by immunoSEQ multiplex PCR. The sample carries some 130,000 clones, around 70% recorded once. Material: PBMCs. The TCR was taken from an older woman in good health and CMV-seropositive. The rearrangement uses TRBV5-5 and TRBJ1-1; TRBD1 might be the D (5 bases). CDR3 sequence: CASREAGRTEAFF. CDR3 DNA: TGTGCCAGCAGGGAGGCAGGGAGGACTGAAGCTTTCTTT.